The T cell receptor beta chain under discussion was sequenced for a study of blood T cell repertoires in COVID-19 (TCRdb year 2020). Study-level background: Collaborator samples came from the United States, Italy and Spain and covered acute and convalescent phases of COVID-19. The prospective study material was composed of cDNA or gDNA derived from T cells, B-cell-depleted T cells, or PBMCs. Deeply sampled blood TCRbeta repertoires from subjects exposed to, actively infected with, or recovered from COVID-19 were included in the dataset. The repertoires were made available in a free public database intended to serve as a resource for research on the immune response to SARS-CoV-2. The samples were drawn from the first 160 participants of the ongoing ImmuneRACE study and from 1,254 subjects provided by 6 global collaborators. Nearly every sample came with metadata listing a de-identified subject ID, COVID-19 status, age in years and sex. Where available, HLA class I and class II types were taken from metadata supplied by the sample provider and were not determined by assay-based typing.

TCRbeta CDR3 regions were amplified from genomic DNA by means of the immunoSEQ Assay, a bias-controlled multiplex PCR. As for how the authors treated the data: The number of nucleated cells in each sample was estimated by amplification of reference gene primers within the assay. To quantify the absolute abundance of each unique TCRbeta CDR3 rearrangement, sequence reads were collapsed and filtered. For each sample, productive Simpson clonality was calculated by taking the square root of Simpson's diversity index across productive rearrangements. What TCRdb holds here is the immuneACCESS table cut down to in-frame rearrangements. Part of the clones is not present; checked against another copy, under half of the missing clones reflect an unresolved V gene, and the others are unexplained. V and J calls and clone size are given by that table; D and trimming were obtained from the DNA. The sample table records some 150,000 clones; 65% to 90% of these occur just once. The ten largest clones add up to around 2.9% of the sample.

The collaborating institutions used their own protocols to collect whole blood in K2EDTA tubes. Collaborator samples were shipped for TCRbeta analysis as frozen whole blood, isolated PBMCs, or DNA extracted from either sample type. With respect to this clone: The clone's antigen remains unknown. Per-base quality was not reported, and no clone a single base away is much larger than it.

Study-wide conclusions, independent of this receptor: How much clinical and demographic metadata was included differed by source and by participant, and the metadata was provided uncurated.

This TCR came from a man aged 50 to 59 with acute or convalescent COVID-19. The material sequenced was peripheral blood.

The CDR3 has the sequence CASSLVPPQGPTDTQYF. Read as DNA, the sequence is TGCGCCAGCAGCTTGGTTCCCCCACAGGGACCCACAGATACGCAGTATTTT. Recombination connected TRBV5-1 to TRBJ2-3, with TRBD1 perhaps the D gene, on 6 matching bases. Based on the germline V gene, the CDR1 and CDR2 sequences are SGHRS and YFSETQ. The CDR3, cysteine through phenylalanine, is 17 amino acids long. Of the read, only the CDR3 DNA is kept; its 51 bases are in frame from base 1. Relative to germline, V is 0 bases shorter and J is 2 bases shorter, with 16 bases between their ends.